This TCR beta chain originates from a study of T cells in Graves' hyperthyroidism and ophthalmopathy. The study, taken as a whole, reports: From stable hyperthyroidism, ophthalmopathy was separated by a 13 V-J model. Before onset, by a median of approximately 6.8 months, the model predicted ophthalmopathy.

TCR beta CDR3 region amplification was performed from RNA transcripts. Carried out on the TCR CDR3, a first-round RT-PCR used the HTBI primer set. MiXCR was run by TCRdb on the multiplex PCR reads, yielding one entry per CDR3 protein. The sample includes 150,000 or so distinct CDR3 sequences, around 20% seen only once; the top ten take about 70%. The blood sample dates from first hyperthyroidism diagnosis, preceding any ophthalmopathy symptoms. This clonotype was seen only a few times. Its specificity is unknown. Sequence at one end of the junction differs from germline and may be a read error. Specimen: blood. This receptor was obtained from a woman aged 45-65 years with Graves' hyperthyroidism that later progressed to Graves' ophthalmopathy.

The CDR3 DNA is TGTGCCGGCAGGGGAGGCTATGGCTACACCTTC. Protein: CAGRGGYGYTF. The rearrangement uses TRBV6-1 and TRBJ1-2, with D tentatively TRBD1 (6 bases). This CDR3 has 11 amino acids. Germline V gene lookup returns CDR1 MNHNS and CDR2 SASEGT.